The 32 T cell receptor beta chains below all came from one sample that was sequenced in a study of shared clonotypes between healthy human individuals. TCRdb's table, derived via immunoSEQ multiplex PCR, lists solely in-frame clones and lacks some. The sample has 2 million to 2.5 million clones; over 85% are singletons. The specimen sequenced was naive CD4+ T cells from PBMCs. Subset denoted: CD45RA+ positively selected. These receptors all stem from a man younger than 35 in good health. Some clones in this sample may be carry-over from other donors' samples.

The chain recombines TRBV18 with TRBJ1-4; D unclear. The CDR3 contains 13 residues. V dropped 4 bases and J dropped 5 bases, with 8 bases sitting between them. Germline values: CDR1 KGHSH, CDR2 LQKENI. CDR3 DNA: TGTGCCAGCTCACTTCACTCAAATGAAAAACTGTTTTTT. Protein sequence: CASSLHSNEKLFF.

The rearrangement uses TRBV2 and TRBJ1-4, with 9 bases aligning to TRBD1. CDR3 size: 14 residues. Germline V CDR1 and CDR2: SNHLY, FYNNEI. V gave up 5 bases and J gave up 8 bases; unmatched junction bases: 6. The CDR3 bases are TGTGCCAGCAGTCGGGGACAGGGAGGAGAAAAACTGTTTTTT. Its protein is CASSRGQGGEKLFF.

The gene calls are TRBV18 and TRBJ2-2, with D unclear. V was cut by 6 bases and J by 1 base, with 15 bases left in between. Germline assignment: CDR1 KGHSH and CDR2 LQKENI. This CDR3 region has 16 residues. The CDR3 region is CASSTTLGLNTGELFF. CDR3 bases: TGTGCCAGCTCTACCACCCTGGGTCTGAACACCGGGGAGCTGTTTTTT.

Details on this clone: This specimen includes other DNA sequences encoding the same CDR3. CDR3 in amino acids: CASSLGNSQETQYF. CDR3 bases: TGCGCCAGCAGCTTGGGGAACAGCCAAGAGACCCAGTACTTC. This chain connects TRBV5-1 to TRBJ2-5; D not resolved. The length of the CDR3 is 14 residues. V gave up 0 bases and J gave up 1 base, with 7 bases separating them. The germline V gene encodes CDR1 SGHRS and CDR2 YFSETQ.

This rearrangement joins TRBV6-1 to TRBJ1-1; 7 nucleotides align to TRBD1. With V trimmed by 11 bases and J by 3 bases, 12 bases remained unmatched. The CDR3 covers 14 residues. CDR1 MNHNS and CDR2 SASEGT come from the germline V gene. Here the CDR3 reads CASRGRGVDTEAFF. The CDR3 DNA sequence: TGTGCCTCCAGGGGGAGGGGGGTGGACACTGAAGCTTTCTTT.

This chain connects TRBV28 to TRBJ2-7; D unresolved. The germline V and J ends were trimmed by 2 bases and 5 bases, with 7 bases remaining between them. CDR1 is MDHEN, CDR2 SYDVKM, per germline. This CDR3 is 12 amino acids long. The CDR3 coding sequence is TGTGCCAGCAGTTTAGCGAAGCACGAGCAGTACTTC. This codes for CASSLAKHEQYF.

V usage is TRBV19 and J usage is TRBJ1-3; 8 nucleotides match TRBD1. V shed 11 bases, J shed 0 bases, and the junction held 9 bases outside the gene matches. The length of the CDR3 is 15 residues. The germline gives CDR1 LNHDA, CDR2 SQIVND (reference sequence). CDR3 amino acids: CAGGGQASSGNTIYF. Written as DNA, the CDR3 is TGTGCCGGGGGGGGACAGGCCAGCTCTGGAAACACCATATATTTT.

Here the CDR3 reads CASSPRDGQAFF. The CDR3 coding sequence is TGTGCCAGCAGTCCTCGGGACGGTCAGGCTTTCTTT. The V gene is TRBV11-3, the J gene TRBJ1-1; weak D call: TRBD1 (5 bases). Between the trimmed V and J ends, which lost 6 bases and 11 bases, there was a span of 16 bases. This CDR3 spans 12 amino acids. Germline CDR1 reads SGHNT; CDR2 reads YENEEA.

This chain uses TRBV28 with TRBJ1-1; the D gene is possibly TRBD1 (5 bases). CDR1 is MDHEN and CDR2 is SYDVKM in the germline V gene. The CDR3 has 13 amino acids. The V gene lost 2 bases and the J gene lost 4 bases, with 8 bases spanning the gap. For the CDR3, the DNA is TGTGCCAGCAGTTTAGACAGTAGCACTGAAGCTTTCTTT. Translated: CASSLDSSTEAFF.

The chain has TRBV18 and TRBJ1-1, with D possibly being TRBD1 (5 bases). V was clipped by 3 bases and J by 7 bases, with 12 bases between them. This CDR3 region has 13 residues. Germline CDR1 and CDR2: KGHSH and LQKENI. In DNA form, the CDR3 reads TGTGCCAGCTCACCGGGTGGGGGACTTGAAGCTTTCTTT. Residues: CASSPGGGLEAFF.

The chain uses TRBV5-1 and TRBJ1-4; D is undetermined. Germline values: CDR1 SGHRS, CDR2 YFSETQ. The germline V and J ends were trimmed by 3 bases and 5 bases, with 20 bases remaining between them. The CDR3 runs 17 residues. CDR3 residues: CASSSGARAGLNEKLFF. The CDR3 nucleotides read TGCGCCAGCAGCTCCGGCGCGAGGGCCGGACTGAATGAAAAACTGTTTTTT.

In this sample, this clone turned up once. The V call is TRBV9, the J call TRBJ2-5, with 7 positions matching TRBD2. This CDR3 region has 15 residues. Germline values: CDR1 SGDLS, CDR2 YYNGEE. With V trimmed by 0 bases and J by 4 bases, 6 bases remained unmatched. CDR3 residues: CASSVVGGRGETQYF. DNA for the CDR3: TGTGCCAGCAGCGTAGTGGGCGGGAGAGGAGAGACCCAGTACTTC.

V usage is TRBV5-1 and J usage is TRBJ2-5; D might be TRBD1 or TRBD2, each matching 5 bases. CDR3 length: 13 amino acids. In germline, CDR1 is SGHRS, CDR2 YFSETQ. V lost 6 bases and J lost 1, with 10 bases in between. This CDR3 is CASTGQLQETQYF. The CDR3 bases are TGCGCCAGCACGGGGCAGCTCCAAGAGACCCAGTACTTC.

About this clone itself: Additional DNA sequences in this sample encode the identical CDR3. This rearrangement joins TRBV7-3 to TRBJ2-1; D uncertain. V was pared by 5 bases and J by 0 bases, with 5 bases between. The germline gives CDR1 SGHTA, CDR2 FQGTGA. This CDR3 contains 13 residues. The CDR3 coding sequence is TGTGCCAGCAGCCCTAGCTCCTACAATGAGCAGTTCTTC. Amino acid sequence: CASSPSSYNEQFF.

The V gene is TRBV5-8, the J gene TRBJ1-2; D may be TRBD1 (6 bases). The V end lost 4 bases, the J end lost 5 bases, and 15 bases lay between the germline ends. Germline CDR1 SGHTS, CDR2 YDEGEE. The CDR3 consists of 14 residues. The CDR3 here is CASSTIGGAYGYTF. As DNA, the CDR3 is TGTGCCAGCAGCACCATCGGGGGCGCGTATGGCTACACCTTC.

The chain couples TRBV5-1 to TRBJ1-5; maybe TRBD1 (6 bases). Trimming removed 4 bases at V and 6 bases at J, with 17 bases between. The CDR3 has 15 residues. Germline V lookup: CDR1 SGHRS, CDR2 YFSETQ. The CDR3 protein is CASSQIGGPAQPQHF. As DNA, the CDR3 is TGCGCCAGCAGCCAAATCGGGGGCCCTGCTCAGCCCCAGCATTTT.

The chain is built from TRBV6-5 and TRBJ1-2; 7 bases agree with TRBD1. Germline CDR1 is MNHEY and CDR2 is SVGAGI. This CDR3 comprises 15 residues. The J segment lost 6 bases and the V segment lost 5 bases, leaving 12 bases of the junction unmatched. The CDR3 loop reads CASSARQGGVHGYTF. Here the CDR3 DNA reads TGTGCCAGCAGTGCCCGACAGGGAGGGGTCCATGGCTACACCTTC.

The CDR3 protein is CASSLESPGYNEQFF. Here the CDR3 DNA reads TGCGCCAGCAGCTTAGAGTCCCCCGGCTACAATGAGCAGTTCTTC. The chain employs TRBV5-1 and TRBJ2-1; unclear D gene. Looked up from germline, CDR1 is SGHRS and CDR2 is YFSETQ. Trimming shortened V by 2 bases and J by 3 bases, and 12 bases separated the two germline ends. The CDR3 contains 15 residues.

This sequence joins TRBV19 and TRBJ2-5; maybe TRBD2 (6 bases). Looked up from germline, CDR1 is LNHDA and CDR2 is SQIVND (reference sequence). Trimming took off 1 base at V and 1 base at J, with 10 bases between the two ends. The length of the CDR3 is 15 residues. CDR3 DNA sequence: TGTGCCAGTAGTATAGGCGCGACTAGCCAAGAGACCCAGTACTTC. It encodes CASSIGATSQETQYF.

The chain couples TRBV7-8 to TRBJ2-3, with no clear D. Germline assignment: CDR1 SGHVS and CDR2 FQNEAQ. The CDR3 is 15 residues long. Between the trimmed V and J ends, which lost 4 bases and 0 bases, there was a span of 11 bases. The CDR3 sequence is CASSSTAYSTDTQYF. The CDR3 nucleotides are TGTGCCAGCAGCTCTACAGCGTATAGCACAGATACGCAGTATTTT. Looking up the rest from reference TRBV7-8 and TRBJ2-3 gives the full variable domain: GAGVSQSPRYKVAKRGQDVALRCDPISGHVSLFWYQQALGQGPEFLTYFQNEAQLDKSGLPSDRFFAERPEGSVSTLKIQRTQQEDSAVYLCASSSTAYSTDTQYFGPGTRLTVL.

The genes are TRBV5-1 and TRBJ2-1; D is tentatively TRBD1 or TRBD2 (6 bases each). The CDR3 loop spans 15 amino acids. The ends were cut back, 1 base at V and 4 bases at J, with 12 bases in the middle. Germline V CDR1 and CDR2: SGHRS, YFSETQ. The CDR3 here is CASSLSGGLYNEQFF. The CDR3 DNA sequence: TGCGCCAGCAGCTTGTCTGGGGGGCTTTACAATGAGCAGTTCTTC. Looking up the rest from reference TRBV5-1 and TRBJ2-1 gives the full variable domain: KAGVTQTPRYLIKTRGQQVTLSCSPISGHRSVSWYQQTPGQGLQFLFEYFSETQRNKGNFPGRFSGRQFSNSRSEMNVSTLELGDSALYLCASSLSGGLYNEQFFGPGTRLTVL.

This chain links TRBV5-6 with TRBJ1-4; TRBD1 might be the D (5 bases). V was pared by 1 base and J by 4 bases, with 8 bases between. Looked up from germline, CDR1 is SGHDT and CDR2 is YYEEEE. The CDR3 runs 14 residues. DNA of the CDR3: TGTGCCAGCAGCTTGTGGCAGGGTAATGAAAAACTGTTTTTT. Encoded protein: CASSLWQGNEKLFF. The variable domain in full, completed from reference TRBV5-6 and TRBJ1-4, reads DAGVTQSPTHLIKTRGQQVTLRCSPKSGHDTVSWYQQALGQGPQFIFQYYEEEERQRGNFPDRFSGHQFPNYSSELNVNALLLGDSALYLCASSLWQGNEKLFFGSGTQLSVL.

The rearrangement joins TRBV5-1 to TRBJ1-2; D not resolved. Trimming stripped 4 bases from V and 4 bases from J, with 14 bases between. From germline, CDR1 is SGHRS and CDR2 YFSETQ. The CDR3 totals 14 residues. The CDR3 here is CASSPAAGSYGYTF. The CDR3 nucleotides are TGCGCCAGCAGCCCGGCAGCGGGGAGCTATGGCTACACCTTC.

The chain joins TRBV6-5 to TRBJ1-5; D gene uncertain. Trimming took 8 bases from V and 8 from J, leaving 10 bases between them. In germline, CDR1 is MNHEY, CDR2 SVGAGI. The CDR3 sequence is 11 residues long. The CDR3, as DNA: TGTGCCAGCGAAGACAAGAAGCCCCAGCATTTT. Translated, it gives CASEDKKPQHF.

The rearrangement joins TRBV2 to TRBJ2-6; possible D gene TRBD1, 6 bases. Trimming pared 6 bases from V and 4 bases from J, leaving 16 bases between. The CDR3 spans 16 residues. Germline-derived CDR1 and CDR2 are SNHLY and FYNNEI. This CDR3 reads CASSKVRGNGANVLTF. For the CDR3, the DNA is TGTGCCAGCAGCAAAGTAAGGGGGAACGGGGCCAACGTCCTGACTTTC. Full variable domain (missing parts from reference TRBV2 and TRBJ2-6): EPEVTQTPSHQVTQMGQEVILRCVPISNHLYFYWYRQILGQKVEFLVSFYNNEISEKSEIFDDQFSVERPDGSNFTLKIRSTKLEDSAMYFCASSKVRGNGANVLTFGAGSRLTVL.

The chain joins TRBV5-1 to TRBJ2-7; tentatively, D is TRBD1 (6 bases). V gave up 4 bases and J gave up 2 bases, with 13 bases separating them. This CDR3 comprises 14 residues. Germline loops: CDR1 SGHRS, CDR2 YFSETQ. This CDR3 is CASSPGSGAYEQYF. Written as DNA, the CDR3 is TGCGCCAGCAGCCCCGGCTCAGGGGCCTACGAGCAGTACTTC.

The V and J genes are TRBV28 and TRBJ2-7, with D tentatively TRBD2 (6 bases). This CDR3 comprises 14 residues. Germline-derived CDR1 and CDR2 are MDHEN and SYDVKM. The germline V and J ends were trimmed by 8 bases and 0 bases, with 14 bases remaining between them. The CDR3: CASGGPLSSYEQYF. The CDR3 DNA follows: TGTGCCAGCGGAGGGCCCCTGAGCTCCTACGAGCAGTACTTC. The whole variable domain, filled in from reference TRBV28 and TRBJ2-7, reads DVKVTQSSRYLVKRTGEKVFLECVQDMDHENMFWYRQDPGLGLRLIYFSYDVKMKEKGDIPEGYSVSREKKERFSLILESASTNQTSMYLCASGGPLSSYEQYFGPGTRLTVT.

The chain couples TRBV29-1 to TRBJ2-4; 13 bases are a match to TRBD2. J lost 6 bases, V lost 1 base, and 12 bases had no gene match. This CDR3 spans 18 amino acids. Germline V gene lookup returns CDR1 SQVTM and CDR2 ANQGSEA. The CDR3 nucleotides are TGCAGCGTTGAAGGGACTAGCGGGAGTTTATGGGACGGAAACATTCAGTACTTC. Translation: CSVEGTSGSLWDGNIQYF.

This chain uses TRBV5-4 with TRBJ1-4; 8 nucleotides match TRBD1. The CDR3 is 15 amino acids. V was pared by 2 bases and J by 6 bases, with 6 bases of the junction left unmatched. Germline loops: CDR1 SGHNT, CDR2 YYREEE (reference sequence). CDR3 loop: CASSLHPTGDEKLFF. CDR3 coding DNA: TGTGCCAGCAGCTTACACCCGACAGGGGATGAAAAACTGTTTTTT.

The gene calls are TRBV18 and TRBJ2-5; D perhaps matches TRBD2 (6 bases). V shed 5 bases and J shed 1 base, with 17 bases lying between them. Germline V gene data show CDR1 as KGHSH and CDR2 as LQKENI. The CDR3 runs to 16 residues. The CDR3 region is CASSLTGGTSQETQYF. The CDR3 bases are TGTGCCAGCTCATTGACGGGCGGGACTTCCCAAGAGACCCAGTACTTC. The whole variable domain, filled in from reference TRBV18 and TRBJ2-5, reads NAGVMQNPRHLVRRRGQEARLRCSPMKGHSHVYWYRQLPEEGLKFMVYLQKENIIDESGMPKERFSAEFPKEGPSILRIQQVVRGDSAAYFCASSLTGGTSQETQYFGPGTRLLVL.

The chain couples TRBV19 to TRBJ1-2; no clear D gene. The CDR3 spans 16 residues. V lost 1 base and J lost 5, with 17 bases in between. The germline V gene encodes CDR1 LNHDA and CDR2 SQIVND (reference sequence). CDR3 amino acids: CASSIGVQIGVYGYTF. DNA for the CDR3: TGTGCCAGTAGTATAGGCGTACAGATAGGCGTGTATGGCTACACCTTC.

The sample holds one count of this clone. Here the CDR3 DNA reads TGTGCCAGCAGCTTCGGTCGGGGTTCGCGGCGCATGAACACTGAAGCTTTCTTT. The encoded protein is CASSFGRGSRRMNTEAFF. V gene TRBV7-6 combines with J gene TRBJ1-1, with D unclear. The germline gives CDR1 SGHVS, CDR2 FNYEAQ. This CDR3 is 18 amino acids long. V dropped 3 bases and J dropped 0 bases, with 20 bases sitting between them.